The 6 T cell receptor beta chains presented below share a single source sample, sequenced in a study of CD8 T cells in ankylosing spondylitis. The study, taken as a whole, reports: Blood from ankylosing spondylitis patients appeared to carry a characteristic eight-variant TCR beta motif.

TCRdb redid the calling of the 5' RACE reads with MiXCR, one entry per CDR3 protein. Found here are around 440,000 distinct CDR3 sequences, roughly 17% of them singletons; the top ten hold approximately 0.93%. No antigens are known for them. Input material: blood, either unsorted or a sorted T cell fraction (not recorded which). The receptor source for this set is a male donor with ankylosing spondylitis.

The table lists this clonotype with many counts. This rearrangement joins TRBV5-6 to TRBJ2-3; TRBD1 agrees at 7 bases. This CDR3 comprises 15 residues. In germline, CDR1 is SGHDT, CDR2 YYEEEE. V lost 1 base to trimming and J lost 6 bases; unmatched junction nucleotides: 8. CDR3 in DNA: TGTGCCAGCAGCTTGAACAGGGGAATCGTGGATACGCAGTATTTT. Translation: CASSLNRGIVDTQYF.

This clonotype was counted ten times or more. Germline and junction disagree at one end, which may indicate a read error. The chain is built from TRBV6-1 and TRBJ2-2, with TRBD2 matching 8 bases. Germline CDR1 reads MNHNS; CDR2 reads SASEGT. The CDR3 consists of 15 residues. The CDR3 DNA reads as TGTGCCAGCAGTAAAGCGGGAGCGAACACCGGGGAGCTGTTTTTT. It encodes CASSKAGANTGELFF.

The J gene is TRBJ2-1, the V gene TRBV20-1; a weak D match, TRBD2 (6 bases). The CDR3 contains 12 residues. The V end was cut by 2 bases, the J end by 8 bases, with 10 bases between. Germline-derived CDR1 and CDR2 are DFQATT and SNEGSKA (reference sequence). This CDR3 reads CSARRDFDEQFF. As DNA, the CDR3 is TGCAGTGCTAGACGGGACTTTGATGAGCAGTTCTTC.

The chain joins TRBV7-8 to TRBJ1-3; a weak D match, TRBD1 (5 bases). V was clipped by 1 base and J by 2 bases, with 15 bases between them. The CDR3 runs 17 residues. CDR1 SGHVS and CDR2 FQNEAQ come from the germline V gene. The CDR3 DNA sequence: TGTGCCAGCAGCTTAGAGCCACGATTCAGGGCTGGAAACACCATATATTTT. It yields the protein CASSLEPRFRAGNTIYF.

The chain combines TRBV20-1 with TRBJ2-1; the match to TRBD2 covers 7 bases. This CDR3 region has 15 residues. V trimming: 3 bases; J trimming: 6 bases; junction bases outside the gene matches: 11. Germline CDR1 and CDR2: DFQATT and SNEGSKA (reference sequence). CDR3 nucleotides: TGCAGTGCTAGTAATCTAGCGGCGGTTTCCAATGAGCAGTTCTTC. Amino acids: CSASNLAAVSNEQFF.

The CDR3 DNA is TGTGCCAGCAGCCAAGGTCTAGCGGGAGGGCCGTGGGGGACAGATACGCAGTATTTT. Translating it yields CASSQGLAGGPWGTDTQYF. The V gene is TRBV3-1, the J gene TRBJ2-3; 12 bases map to TRBD2. The germline gives CDR1 LGHDT, CDR2 YNNKEL (reference sequence). J gave up 3 bases and V 1 base, and 11 bases lay outside the gene matches. This CDR3 region has 19 residues.